Presented here are 10 T cell receptor beta chains from one specimen sequenced in a study of human T cells and chemical hapten exposure. TCRdb reprocessed the RACE reads via MiXCR and lists one record per CDR3 protein. The sample has approximately 110,000 distinct CDR3 sequences; approximately 9.9% are singletons. Indicated time point: patch test 1, 2 weeks after DPC sensitization. Sample treatment: therapeutic diphenylcyclopropenone sensitization with weekly scalp DPC. Sample: whole blood, taken in connection with sensitization to the hapten diphenylcyclopropenone (DPC). These TCRs come from a woman aged 40 to 50 with alopecia areata. Some clones in this sample may be carry-over from other donors' samples.

This clonotype was recorded a few times. The V gene is TRBV14, the J gene TRBJ2-3; 7 bases map to TRBD1. The ends lost 4 bases at V and 2 bases at J; junction bases unmatched: 6. The CDR3 loop spans 15 amino acids. Germline CDR1 reads SGHDN; CDR2 reads FVKESK. The DNA for the CDR3 is TGTGCCAGCAGCCCGCTGGACAGGTTCACAGATACGCAGTATTTT. This encodes CASSPLDRFTDTQYF. The whole variable domain, filled in from reference TRBV14 and TRBJ2-3, reads EAGVTQFPSHSVIEKGQTVTLRCDPISGHDNLYWYRRVMGKEIKFLLHFVKESKQDESGMPNNRFLAERTGGTYSTLKVQPAELEDSGVYFCASSPLDRFTDTQYFGPGTRLTVL.

In this sample, this clonotype turned up many times. J is TRBJ2-1 and V is TRBV25-1; the match to TRBD2 covers 12 bases. V lost 3 bases and J lost 2; bases outside the gene matches: 2. The CDR3 totals 16 residues. The germline gives CDR1 MGHDK, CDR2 SYGVNS. The CDR3 is CASSETSGGTYNEQFF. CDR3 in DNA: TGTGCCAGCAGTGAGACTAGCGGGGGTACCTACAATGAGCAGTTCTTC.

This clonotype has at least ten counts. The genes are TRBV9 and TRBJ1-3; TRBD1 might be the D (6 bases). Germline assignment: CDR1 SGDLS and CDR2 YYNGEE. Trimming pared 4 bases from V and 8 bases from J, leaving 22 bases between. This CDR3 has 16 residues. The chain's CDR3 is CASSPGGGLGGHTIYF. CDR3 sequence (DNA): TGTGCCAGCAGCCCCGGGGGGGGGCTCGGAGGACACACCATATATTTT.

This clonotype was counted between two and nine times. This chain joins TRBV5-1 and TRBJ1-1, with 12 bases matching TRBD1. The ends lost 0 bases at V and 2 bases at J; junction bases unmatched: 2. Germline V gene data show CDR1 as SGHRS and CDR2 as YFSETQ. The CDR3 covers 16 residues. CDR3 sequence reads: CASSLVGTGGNTEAFF. The CDR3 nucleotides read TGCGCCAGCAGCTTGGTGGGGACAGGGGGCAACACTGAAGCTTTCTTT.

Ten or more counts support this clonotype. The gene calls are TRBV5-1 and TRBJ2-3; 8 positions match TRBD2. The trim removed 4 bases at V and 4 bases at J, leaving 5 bases unmatched. The CDR3 spans 14 residues. The germline V gene has CDR1 SGHRS and CDR2 YFSETQ. The CDR3 region is CASSPGTRADTQYF. The CDR3 DNA is TGCGCCAGCAGCCCGGGGACTAGAGCAGATACGCAGTATTTT.

This clonotype has just a few counts. The rearrangement uses TRBV7-2 and TRBJ2-3; no firm D call. V was pared by 3 bases and J by 5 bases, with 9 bases between. CDR1 and CDR2 from the germline V gene are SGHTA and FQGNSA. CDR3 length equals 13 residues. The CDR3 nucleotides are TGTGCCAGCAGCTTGGTGGGCCGAGATACGCAGTATTTT. It codes for CASSLVGRDTQYF.

This clonotype was seen more than once but under ten times. V and J are TRBV9 and TRBJ2-5; the D gene is possibly TRBD2 (5 bases). Between the trimmed V and J ends, which lost 4 bases and 5 bases, there was a span of 21 bases. This CDR3 has 16 amino acids. Germline V gene sequence: CDR1 SGDLS, CDR2 YYNGEE. Here the CDR3 DNA reads TGTGCCAGCAGCCCTTTGGGAGTGGGGATAGCGGAGACCCAGTACTTC. Amino acids: CASSPLGVGIAETQYF.

This clonotype was detected many times. V gene TRBV5-1 combines with J gene TRBJ1-5; D is uncertain. The CDR3 covers 16 residues. The ends were cut back, 0 bases at V and 0 bases at J, with 10 bases in the middle. Germline V gene data show CDR1 as SGHRS and CDR2 as YFSETQ. The CDR3 here is CASSLEGPNSNQPQHF. The CDR3 DNA reads as TGCGCCAGCAGCTTGGAGGGCCCCAATAGCAATCAGCCCCAGCATTTT.

This chain connects TRBV6-2 or TRBV6-3 to TRBJ2-1; 7 bases map to TRBD1. Trimming removed 4 bases from V and 5 bases from J; junction bases left unmatched: 11. Germline CDR1 is MNHEY and CDR2 is SVGEGT. The CDR3 spans 16 residues. The CDR3 region has the DNA TGTGCCAGCAGTTCCCTAGACAGGGAAATTAACAATGAGCAGTTCTTC. Translation: CASSSLDREINNEQFF.

The chain has TRBV4-1 and TRBJ2-1, with D perhaps matching TRBD1 (6 bases). Germline V lookup: CDR1 MGHRA, CDR2 YSYEKL. This CDR3 has 16 residues. Trimming removed 1 base from V and 5 bases from J, with 15 bases in between. The CDR3 bases are TGCGCCAGCAGCCAAGCCGGTTGGCAGGGGAACAATGAGCAGTTCTTC. Protein product: CASSQAGWQGNNEQFF.